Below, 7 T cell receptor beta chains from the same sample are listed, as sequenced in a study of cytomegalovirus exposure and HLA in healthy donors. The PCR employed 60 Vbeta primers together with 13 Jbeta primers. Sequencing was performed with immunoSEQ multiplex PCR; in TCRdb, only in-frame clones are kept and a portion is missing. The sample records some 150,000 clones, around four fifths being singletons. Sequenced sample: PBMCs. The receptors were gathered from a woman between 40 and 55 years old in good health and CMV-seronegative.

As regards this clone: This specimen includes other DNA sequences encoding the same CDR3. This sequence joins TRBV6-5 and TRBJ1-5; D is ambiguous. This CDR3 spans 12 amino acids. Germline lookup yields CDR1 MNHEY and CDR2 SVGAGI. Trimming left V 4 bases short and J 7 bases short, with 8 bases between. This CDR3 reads CASSSPGQPQHF. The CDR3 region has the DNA TGTGCCAGCAGTTCCCCCGGGCAGCCCCAGCATTTT.

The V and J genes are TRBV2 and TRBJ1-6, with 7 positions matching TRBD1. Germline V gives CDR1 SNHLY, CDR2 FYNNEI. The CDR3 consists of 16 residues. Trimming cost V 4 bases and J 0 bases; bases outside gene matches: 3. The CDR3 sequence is CASSAQGSSYNSPLHF. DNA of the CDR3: TGTGCCAGCAGTGCACAGGGGAGCTCCTATAATTCACCCCTCCACTTT.

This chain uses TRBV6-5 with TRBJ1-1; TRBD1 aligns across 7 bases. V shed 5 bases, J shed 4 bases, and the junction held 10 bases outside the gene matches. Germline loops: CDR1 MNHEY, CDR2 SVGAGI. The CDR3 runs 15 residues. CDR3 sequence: CASSIDRAVGTEAFF. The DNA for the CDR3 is TGTGCCAGCAGTATAGACAGGGCGGTTGGCACTGAAGCTTTCTTT.

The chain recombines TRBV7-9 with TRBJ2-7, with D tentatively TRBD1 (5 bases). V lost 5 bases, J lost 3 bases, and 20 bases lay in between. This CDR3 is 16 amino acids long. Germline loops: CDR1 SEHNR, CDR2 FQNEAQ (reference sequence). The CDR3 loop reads CASSIWGQNKGYEQYF. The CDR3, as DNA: TGTGCCAGCAGCATCTGGGGCCAAAACAAGGGCTACGAGCAGTACTTC.

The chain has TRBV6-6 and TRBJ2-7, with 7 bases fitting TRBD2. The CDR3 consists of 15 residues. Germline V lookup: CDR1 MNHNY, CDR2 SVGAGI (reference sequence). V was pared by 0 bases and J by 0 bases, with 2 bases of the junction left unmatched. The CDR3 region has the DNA TGTGCCAGCAGTTACTCGACTAGCAGCTCCTACGAGCAGTACTTC. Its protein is CASSYSTSSSYEQYF.

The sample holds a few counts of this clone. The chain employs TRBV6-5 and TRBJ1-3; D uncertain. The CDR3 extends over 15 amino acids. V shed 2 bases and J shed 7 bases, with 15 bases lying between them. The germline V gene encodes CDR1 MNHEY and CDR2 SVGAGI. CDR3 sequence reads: CASSYTAGTGNTIYF. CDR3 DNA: TGTGCCAGCAGTTACACCGCGGGAACCGGGAACACCATATATTTT.

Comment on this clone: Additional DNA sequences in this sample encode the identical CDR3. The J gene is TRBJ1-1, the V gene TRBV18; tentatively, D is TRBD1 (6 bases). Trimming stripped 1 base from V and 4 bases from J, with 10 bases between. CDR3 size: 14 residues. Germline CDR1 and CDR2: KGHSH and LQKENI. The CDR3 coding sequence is TGTGCCAGCTCACCACAAGGGGGGGGCACTGAAGCTTTCTTT. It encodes CASSPQGGGTEAFF.